This entry concerns a single T cell receptor beta chain. The antigen is unknown. The sample belongs to a study of T cell responses to AZD1222 COVID-19 vaccine. Turning to the study itself: Second-dose schedules of about 4 or about 12 weeks were combined.

Regarding the study as a whole: Samples come after the peak T cell response, not at day 14. Reportedly, nearly half of unique spike TCRs recognized epitopes outside B.1.351/B.1.1.7 mutations. Spike as a whole was targeted by vaccine-associated CD4 TCRs, dominant at 160-218 and 743-854.

Profiled with immunoSEQ multiplex PCR; TCRdb holds only in-frame clones, not every one. This repertoire shows about 150,000 clones, roughly nine tenths found once; its top ten account for approximately 5.1%. Looked up from germline, CDR1 is SGDLS and CDR2 is YYNGEE. The V gene lost 1 base and the J gene lost 12 bases, with 23 bases spanning the gap. This CDR3 has 16 residues. This chain links TRBV9 with TRBJ2-1, with D tentatively TRBD1 or TRBD2 (5 bases each). The starting material was peripheral blood, obtained on day 0 of AZD1222 vaccination. The sequence was obtained from an adult in good health. CDR3 in DNA: TGTGCCAGCAGCGTACGCAGAGGGGTATGGTTTTGTGTGCAGTTCTTC. Its translation is CASSVRRGVWFCVQFF.